This T cell receptor (beta chain) was profiled in a study of T cells in Graves' hyperthyroidism and ophthalmopathy (dated by TCRdb to between 2019 and 2020). Background on the whole study: Peripheral blood was collected at initial diagnosis, before any treatment. To identify TCR V-J signatures that set the groups apart, the researchers used a discovery cohort of 100 or so patients, made up of 40 to 45 with Graves' ophthalmopathy and some 56 with stable Graves' hyperthyroidism. Whether ophthalmopathy could be predicted prospectively was tested in an independent validation cohort made up of 18 to 20 hyperthyroidism patients plus 17 patients who later progressed to ophthalmopathy. The approximately 97 discovery patients were randomly divided into training and test sets at a 7:3 ratio. Thyroid tissue and blood T-cell repertoires from roughly six Graves' hyperthyroidism patients were also compared in the study. Once sampling was done, hyperthyroidism patients were given methimazole at a starting dose of 30 mg daily, whereas ophthalmopathy patients were given high-dose intravenous methylprednisolone. TCR Vbeta CDR3 sequencing of some 140 peripheral blood samples (43 ophthalmopathy, 70 to 85 hyperthyroidism and roughly 17 progressor patients) is reported in the paper.

This clonotype occurred many times. Its antigen remains unidentified. Base-call qualities are not available, and no considerably larger clone is one nucleotide away. General findings and caveats noted by the study authors: Most expanded thyroid clonotypes (frequency above 0.001) were also detected in blood, suggesting blood repertoires may reflect thyroid immune responses. Sample size was not statistically predetermined, and investigators were not blinded to group allocation. In validation, the model predicted progression to ophthalmopathy with 55% to 71% sensitivity and 72% to 85% specificity, a median of 6.5 months before onset. A 13 V-J signature model separated ophthalmopathy from stable hyperthyroidism, with over 85% sensitivity and 81.08% specificity in cross-validation and 80%/75% in testing.

TCR beta CDR3 regions were amplified from RNA transcripts. The first round of RT-PCR for the TCR CDR3 was performed with the HTBI primer set and the Qiagen OneStep RT-PCR kit. Libraries were constructed in a second round of multiplex PCR, after which size selection and purification were carried out. The libraries were sequenced on an Illumina HiSeq2000 using paired-end 100 bp reads. The study's processing was this. SOAPnuke was used to process the raw data, with reads discarded if the reads contained adapters or uncalled bases, had a mean Phred below 15, or lacked an exact constant-primer or identifier match. High-quality paired reads were merged using COPE v1.2.5, and each unique nucleotide sequence was defined as a clonotype. MiTCR v1.1 was used to align the clonotypes against IMGT TRBV, TRBD and TRBJ reference segments. The analysis was restricted to V-J combinations with a frequency above 0.0001, which together covered 99% to 99.2% of the repertoires. The TCS score was defined as the ratio of F50 (clonal expansion) to E x V (chaos), calculated using BLOSUM62-based TCRdist between CDR3 peptides within each V-J. Welch's t-statistics and random forest reduced roughly 500 V-J features to 10 to 15, which were used in a naive Bayes classifier (R e1071). Through fastp at Q25 and MiXCR, TCRdb rebuilt clones from the public reads, retaining in-frame beta chains. Each CDR3 protein gets just one entry, which takes the most common genes and DNA from the rows behind it. The V and J calls, along with clone size, are taken from TCRdb and not from the paper's own processing. A total of approximately 590,000 distinct CDR3 sequences appear in this sample, roughly 14% of them only once. The top ten hold around 7.8% of the sample.

Stable Graves' hyperthyroidism was defined as no progression to ophthalmopathy during 18 months of follow-up. The hyperthyroidism patients were between 18 and 65 years old and newly diagnosed, with a disease duration of less than 2 months. The study excluded patients with uncontrolled infections, other autoimmune diseases, pregnancy or lactation. Diagnoses relied on clinical symptoms, serum thyroxine and TRAb, thyroid ultrasound and orbital computed tomography. PBMCs were separated from 10 ml of fresh peripheral blood using Ficoll-Paque density gradient centrifugation. Total RNA was extracted with Trizol reagent, and quality was checked on an Agilent 2100 Bioanalyzer. Per the germline V gene, SGHRS is the CDR1 and YFSETQ is the CDR2. Trimming takes 4 bases from V and 9 bases from J, and the germline ends sit 14 bases apart. The CDR3 contains 13 residues, cysteine and phenylalanine counted. Only the CDR3 DNA is retained, 39 bases long and in frame from the first base.

Sequencing input: blood. This sequence uses TRBV5-1 and TRBJ2-1, with TRBD1 as a weak D call on 5 bases. The receptor comes from a woman aged 30 to 39 with Graves' hyperthyroidism. For the CDR3, the sequence is CASSQAGQGEQFF. The DNA sequence is given as TGCGCCAGCAGCCAAGCAGGGCAGGGTGAGCAGTTCTTC.